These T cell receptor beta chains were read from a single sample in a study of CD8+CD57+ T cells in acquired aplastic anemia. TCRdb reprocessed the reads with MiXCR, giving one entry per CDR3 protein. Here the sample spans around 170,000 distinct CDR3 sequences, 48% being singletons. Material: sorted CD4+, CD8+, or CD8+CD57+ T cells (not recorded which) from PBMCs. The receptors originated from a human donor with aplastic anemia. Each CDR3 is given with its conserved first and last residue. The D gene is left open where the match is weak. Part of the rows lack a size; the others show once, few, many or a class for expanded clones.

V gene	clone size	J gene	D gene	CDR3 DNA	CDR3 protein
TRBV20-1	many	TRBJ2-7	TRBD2	TGCAGTGCTAGAGCGACTAGCGGAGCCTACGAGCAGTACTTC	CSARATSGAYEQYF
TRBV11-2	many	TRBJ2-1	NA	TGTGCCAGCAGCCCCTGGCCCCTCTGGTCCGCATCAGGGAATGAGCAGTTCTTC	CASSPWPLWSASGNEQFF
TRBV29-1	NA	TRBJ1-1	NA	TGCAGCGTTCGGGACGGCACTGAAGCTTTCTTT	CSVRDGTEAFF
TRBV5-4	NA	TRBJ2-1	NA	TGTGCCAGCAGCTTAGGATCAATTAGTGAGCAGTTCTTC	CASSLGSISEQFF
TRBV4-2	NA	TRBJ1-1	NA	TGTGCCAGCAGCCAAGATGGGAGGGGTCCGAACACTGAAGCTTTCTTT	CASSQDGRGPNTEAFF
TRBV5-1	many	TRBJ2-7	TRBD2	TGCGCCAGCAGCTTGGCCGTGTCTAGCGGGAGTGACGAGCAGTACTTC	CASSLAVSSGSDEQYF
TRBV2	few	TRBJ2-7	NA	TGTGCCAGCACCTCTAGCGTGAGGGGGCCCTACGAGCAGTACTTC	CASTSSVRGPYEQYF
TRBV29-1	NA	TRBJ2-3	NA	TGCAGCGTTGACTTAGAGGGCCAAGGGAATGAGCAGTATTTT	CSVDLEGQGNEQYF
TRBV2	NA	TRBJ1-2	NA	TGTGCCAGCAGTGAAGCCGTCCGCTCTCAGGGCTACACCTTC	CASSEAVRSQGYTF
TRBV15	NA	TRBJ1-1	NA	TGTGCCACCAGCTTGGGGGAAATGAACACTGAAGCTTTCTTT	CATSLGEMNTEAFF
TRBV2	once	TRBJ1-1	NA	TGTGCCAGCAGCGCGGGACTCTCGAACACTGAAGCTTTCTTT	CASSAGLSNTEAFF
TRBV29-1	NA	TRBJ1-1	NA	TGCAGCGTTGAGTGGGAGGCGACTGAAGCTTTCTTT	CSVEWEATEAFF
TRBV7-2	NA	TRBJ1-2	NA	TGCGCCAGCAGCCAAGAAGGTAGAGGCTACACCTTC	CASSQEGRGYTF
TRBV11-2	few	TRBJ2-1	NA	TGTGCCAGCAGCTTATTCGAAGGGGGAGGCTCCTACAATGAGCAGTTCTTC	CASSLFEGGGSYNEQFF
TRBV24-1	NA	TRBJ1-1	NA	TGTGCCACCAGTGACCCGAACACTGAAGCTTTCTTT	CATSDPNTEAFF
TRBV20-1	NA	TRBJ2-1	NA	TGCAGTGCTAGTGCCACGACCTACAATGAGCAGTTCTTC	CSASATTYNEQFF
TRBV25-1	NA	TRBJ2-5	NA	TGTGCCAGCAGTGAATTAGGGGGTAAGGTCGAGACCCAGTACTTC	CASSELGGKVETQYF
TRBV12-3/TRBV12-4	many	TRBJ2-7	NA	TGTGCCAGCAGTTTAGGGCCCGGGAGCTACGAGCAGTACTTC	CASSLGPGSYEQYF
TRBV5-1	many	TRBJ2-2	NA	TGCGCCAGCAGCTTGGCCAACCGGGAGCTGTTTTTT	CASSLANRELFF
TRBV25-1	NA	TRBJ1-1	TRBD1	TGTGCCAGCAGCCCCGGACAGGTAAAGGCTACTGAAGCTTCCTTT	CASSPGQVKATEASF
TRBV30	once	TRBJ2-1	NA	TGTGCCTGGAGGCGGAGCTACAATGAGCAGCTCTTC	CAWRRSYNEQLF
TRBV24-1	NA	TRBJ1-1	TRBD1	TGTGCCACCAGTCAGGGGGCTTTTACTGAAGCTTTCTTT	CATSQGAFTEAFF
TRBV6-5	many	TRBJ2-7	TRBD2	TGTGCCAGCAGTTACTCGTCCCTAGCGGGAGGCGAGCAGTACTTC	CASSYSSLAGGEQYF
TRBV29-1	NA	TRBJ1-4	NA	TGCAGCGCCAAGGACAGAACTAATGAAAAACTGTTTTTT	CSAKDRTNEKLFF
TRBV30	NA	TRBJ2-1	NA	TGTGCCTGGAGCCGGGACGCTCCGAACAATGAGCAGTTCTTC	CAWSRDAPNNEQFF
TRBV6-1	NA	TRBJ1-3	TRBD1	TGTGCCAGCAAATCTACTGTCGGGACAGGGGTTGACGCCATATATTTT	CASKSTVGTGVDAIYF
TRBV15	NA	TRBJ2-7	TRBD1	TGTGCCACCTCTATGGACAGGATCGCCTACGAGCAGTACTTC	CATSMDRIAYEQYF
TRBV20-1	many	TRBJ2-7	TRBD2	TGCAGTGCTAAGGCGGGTAGCGGGAGGGGCGAGCAGTACTTC	CSAKAGSGRGEQYF
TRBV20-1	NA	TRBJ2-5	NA	TGCAGTGCTAGTACGGGACTTCTTGAGACCCAGTACTTC	CSASTGLLETQYF
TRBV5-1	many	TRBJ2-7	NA	TGCGCCAGCAGCTTGGAGGGGGGCCCCTACGAGCAGTACTTC	CASSLEGGPYEQYF
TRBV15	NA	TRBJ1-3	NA	TGTGCCACCAGCAGTTACACCGGGCGGGGGGCGTCTGGAAACACCATATATTTT	CATSSYTGRGASGNTIYF
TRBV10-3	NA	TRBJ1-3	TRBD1	TGTGCCATCAGCGCCTTACAGGGGGCTGTGAACACCATATATTTT	CAISALQGAVNTIYF
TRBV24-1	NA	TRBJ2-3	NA	TGTGCCACCAGTGACCGGGGAGGGGGAGATACGCAGTATTTT	CATSDRGGGDTQYF
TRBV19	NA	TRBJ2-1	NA	TGTGCCACCCAGAGGGCGGGATGGGGCAATGAGCAGTTCTTC	CATQRAGWGNEQFF
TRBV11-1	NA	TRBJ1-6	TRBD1	TGTGCCAGCAGCTATTATCGGGGGACAGCGTATTCACCCCTCCACTTT	CASSYYRGTAYSPLHF
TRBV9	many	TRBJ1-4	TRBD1	TGTGCCAGCAGCGTGGGAGGGACAGGGATTGAAAAACTGTTTTTT	CASSVGGTGIEKLFF
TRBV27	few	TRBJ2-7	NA	TGTGCCAGCAGTTTTCAGGGCTACGAGCAGTACTTC	CASSFQGYEQYF
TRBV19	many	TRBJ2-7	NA	TGTGCCAGTAGTATTAGGACTCCCTCCTACGAGCAGTACTTC	CASSIRTPSYEQYF
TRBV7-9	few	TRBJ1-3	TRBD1	TGTGCCAGCAGCTTAGCCGGGACAGCCGGAAACACCATATATTTT	CASSLAGTAGNTIYF
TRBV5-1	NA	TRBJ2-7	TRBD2	TGCGCCAGCAGTAGCGGGAGGTATTACGAGCAGTACTTC	CASSSGRYYEQYF
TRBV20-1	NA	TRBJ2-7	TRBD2	TGCAGTGCTAGAGAAGCGGGAGGGCGCGAGCAGTACTTC	CSAREAGGREQYF
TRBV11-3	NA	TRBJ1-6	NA	TGTGCCAGCAGTCGAACCCAGGGGTGGGGTTCACCCCTCCACTTT	CASSRTQGWGSPLHF
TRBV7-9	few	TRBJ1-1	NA	TGTGCCAGCGTCGGACCTGAAGCTTTCTTT	CASVGPEAFF
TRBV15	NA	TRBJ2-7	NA	TGTGCCACCAGCAGAGCCTTCCGACAAGGGGGGTCCTACGAGCAGTACTTC	CATSRAFRQGGSYEQYF
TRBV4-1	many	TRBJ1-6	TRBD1	TGCGCCAGCAGCCATCACAGGGGGCATAATTCACCCCTCCACTTT	CASSHHRGHNSPLHF
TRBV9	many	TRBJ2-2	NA	TGTGCCAGCAGCGTAGGACTAGGAGTGGCCGGGGAGCTGTTTTTT	CASSVGLGVAGELFF
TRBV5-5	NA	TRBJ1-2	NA	TGTGCCAGCAGCTTGGTGGGCCCGAGCGGCTACACCTTC	CASSLVGPSGYTF
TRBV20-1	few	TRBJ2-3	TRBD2	TGCAGTGCTAGGAGGGCAACTAGCGGGACAGATACGCAGTATTTT	CSARRATSGTDTQYF
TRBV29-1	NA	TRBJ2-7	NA	TGCAGCGTTGGGGGATCGACAGAATACGTCTTGGAGCAGTACTTC	CSVGGSTEYVLEQYF
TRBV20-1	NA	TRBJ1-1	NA	TGCAGTGCCCCCCCGCGGAACACTGAAGCTTTCTTT	CSAPPRNTEAFF
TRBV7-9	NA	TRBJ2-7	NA	TGTGCCAGCAGCCACTCCGCCTACGAGCAGTACTTC	CASSHSAYEQYF
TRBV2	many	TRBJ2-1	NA	TGTGCCAGCAGCGTACAGGGCAGGAGCTCCTACAATGAGCAGTTCTTC	CASSVQGRSSYNEQFF
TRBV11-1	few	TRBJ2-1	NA	TGTGCCAGCAGCTTAGCGCATGAGCAGTTCTTC	CASSLAHEQFF
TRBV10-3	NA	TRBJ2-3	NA	TGTGCCATCAGTGGAGCGGAGAACACAGATACGCAGTATTTT	CAISGAENTDTQYF
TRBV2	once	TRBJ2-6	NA	TGTGCCAGCAGCCATAGGCGGACAGGGGCCAACGTCCTGACTTTC	CASSHRRTGANVLTF
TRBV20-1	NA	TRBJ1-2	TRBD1	TGCAGTGCCACCAGACAGGGCAAAGGCTATGGCTACACCTTC	CSATRQGKGYGYTF
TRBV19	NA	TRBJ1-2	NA	TGTGCCAGTAGTATGGCGGGGAACTATGGCTACACCTTC	CASSMAGNYGYTF
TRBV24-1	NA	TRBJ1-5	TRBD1	TGTGCCACCAGTAGCTCCCGGACAGGTGCCTATCAGCCCCAGCATTTT	CATSSSRTGAYQPQHF
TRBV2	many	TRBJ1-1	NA	TGTGCCAGCAGCCCCACCCAACTCAGAGGGGGCACTGAAGCTTTCTTT	CASSPTQLRGGTEAFF